This T cell receptor beta chain was obtained from a study of T cell responses to AZD1222 COVID-19 vaccine. General study findings and limits: Of spike-specific TCRs, nearly half reportedly target regions left unmutated in variants.

This CDR3 contains 17 residues. Per germline, CDR1 LGHNA and CDR2 YNFKEQ. Trimming removed 4 bases at V and 0 bases at J, with 16 bases between. About this clone itself: Its cognate antigen is unknown.

The data were produced by immunoSEQ multiplex PCR, yet TCRdb's version contains in-frame clones alone and is incomplete. Of 150,000 to 200,000 clones in the sample, roughly 94% were seen once. This chain joins TRBV4-2 and TRBJ2-1; D is possibly TRBD2 (7 bases). The origin of this receptor is an adult who received the AZD1222 COVID-19 vaccine. The sequencing here drew on peripheral blood, taken 28 days after the second AZD1222 dose. The CDR3 sequence: CASSLGAGAFSYNEQFF. The CDR3 nucleotides are TGTGCCAGCAGCCTTGGGGCGGGGGCCTTCTCCTACAATGAGCAGTTCTTC.